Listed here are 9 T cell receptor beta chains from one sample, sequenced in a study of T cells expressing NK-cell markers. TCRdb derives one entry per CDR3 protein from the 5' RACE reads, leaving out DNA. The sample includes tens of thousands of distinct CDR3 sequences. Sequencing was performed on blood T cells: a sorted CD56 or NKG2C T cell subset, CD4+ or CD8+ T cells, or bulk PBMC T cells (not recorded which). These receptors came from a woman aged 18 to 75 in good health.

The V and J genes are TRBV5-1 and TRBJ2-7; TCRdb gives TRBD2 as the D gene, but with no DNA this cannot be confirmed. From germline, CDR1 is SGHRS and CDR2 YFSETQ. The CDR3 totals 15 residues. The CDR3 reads CASSLAPSGAYEQYF.

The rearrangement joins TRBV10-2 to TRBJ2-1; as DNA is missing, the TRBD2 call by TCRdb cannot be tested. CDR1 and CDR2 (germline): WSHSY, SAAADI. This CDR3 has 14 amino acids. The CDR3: CASSVLADYNEQFF.

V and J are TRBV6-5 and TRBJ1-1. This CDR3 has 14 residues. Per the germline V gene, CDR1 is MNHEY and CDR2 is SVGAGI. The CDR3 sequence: CASSYSGWSTEAFF.

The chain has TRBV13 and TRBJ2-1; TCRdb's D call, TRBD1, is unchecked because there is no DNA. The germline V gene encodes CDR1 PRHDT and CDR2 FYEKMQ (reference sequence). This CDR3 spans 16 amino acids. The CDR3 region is CASSSPVEDSKDEQFF.

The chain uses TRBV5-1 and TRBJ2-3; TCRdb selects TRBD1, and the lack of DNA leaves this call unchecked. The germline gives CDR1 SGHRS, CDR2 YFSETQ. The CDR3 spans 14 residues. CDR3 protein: CASTDRGRGDTQYF. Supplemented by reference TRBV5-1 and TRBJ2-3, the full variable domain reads KAGVTQTPRYLIKTRGQQVTLSCSPISGHRSVSWYQQTPGQGLQFLFEYFSETQRNKGNFPGRFSGRQFSNSRSEMNVSTLELGDSALYLCASTDRGRGDTQYFGPGTRLTVL.

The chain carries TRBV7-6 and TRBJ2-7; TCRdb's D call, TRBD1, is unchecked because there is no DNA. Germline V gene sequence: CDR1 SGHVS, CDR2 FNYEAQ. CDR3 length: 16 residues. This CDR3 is CASSPAQGPGYYEQYF.

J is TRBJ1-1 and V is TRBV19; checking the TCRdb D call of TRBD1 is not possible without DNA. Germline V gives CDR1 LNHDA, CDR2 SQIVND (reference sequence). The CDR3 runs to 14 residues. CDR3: CASSDQGWSTEAFF.

The chain's CDR3 is CAISGQGSTEAFF. The chain uses TRBV10-3 and TRBJ1-1; TCRdb designates TRBD1, a call that cannot be tested without DNA. This CDR3 comprises 13 residues. CDR1 and CDR2 from the germline V gene are ENHRY and SYGVKD.

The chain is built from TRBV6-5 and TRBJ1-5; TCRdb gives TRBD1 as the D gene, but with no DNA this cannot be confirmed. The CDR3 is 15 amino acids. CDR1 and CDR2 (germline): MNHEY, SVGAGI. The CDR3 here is CASSWDEGAGQPQHF.